The 20 T cell receptor beta chains below were found in one sample sequenced in a study of radiation and T cells in renal cell carcinoma. Time point defined: blood 4 weeks post-SBRT, at nephrectomy. Treatment reported: 15 Gy SBRT to primary tumor, nephrectomy 4 weeks later. Using immunoSEQ multiplex PCR, the repertoire was profiled, and TCRdb retains in-frame clones only, with some absent. This table has roughly 64,000 clones, roughly 80% appearing once. The starting material was blood, obtained from a patient whose treatment included radiotherapy and nephrectomy. These receptors came from a man aged 55 to 70 with renal cell carcinoma.

This clone turned up a few times. This chain uses TRBV4-2 with TRBJ1-1; 7 bases agree with TRBD1. From germline, CDR1 is LGHNA and CDR2 YNFKEQ. This CDR3 is 17 amino acids long. The V gene end was trimmed by 1 base and the J gene end by 0 bases; junction bases not matched to a gene: 8. CDR3 DNA sequence: TGTGCCAGCAGCCAAGGTGTAGGGGGCAACATGAACACTGAAGCTTTCTTT. Protein product: CASSQGVGGNMNTEAFF.

The rearrangement links TRBV2 to TRBJ2-2; the D gene is possibly TRBD2 (6 bases). The CDR3 sequence is 16 residues long. Trimming removed 5 bases at V and 5 bases at J, with 18 bases between. The germline V gene encodes CDR1 SNHLY and CDR2 FYNNEI. CDR3 coding DNA: TGTGCCAGCAGTAGGGACTTCTCGGTCCTTACCGGGGAGCTGTTTTTT. Translated: CASSRDFSVLTGELFF.

The chain uses TRBV11-3 and TRBJ1-1, with D unclear. Per the germline V gene, CDR1 is SGHNT and CDR2 is YENEEA. The CDR3 totals 14 residues. The V end was cut by 5 bases, the J end by 1 base, with 11 bases between. This chain's CDR3 is CASSGTQKNTEAFF. The CDR3 DNA reads TGTGCCAGCAGCGGAACTCAGAAGAACACTGAAGCTTTCTTT.

This rearrangement joins TRBV27 to TRBJ2-3; TRBD1 matches 10 bases. J was trimmed by 3 bases and V by 2 bases; bases with no gene match: 5. The CDR3 spans 16 residues. The germline V gene encodes CDR1 MNHEY and CDR2 SMNVEV (reference sequence). Here the CDR3 DNA reads TGTGCCAGCAGTTTAACCGGGACAGGGGAAACAGATACGCAGTATTTT. Protein product: CASSLTGTGETDTQYF.

The V and J genes are TRBV5-1 and TRBJ2-1, with 10 bases that match TRBD2. CDR1 and CDR2 (germline): SGHRS, YFSETQ. The CDR3 sequence is 14 residues long. The V gene end was trimmed by 4 bases and the J gene end by 7 bases; junction bases not matched to a gene: 5. The CDR3 reads CASSLWTSGNEQFF. As DNA, the CDR3 is TGCGCCAGCAGCCTATGGACTAGCGGTAATGAGCAGTTCTTC.

The chain links TRBV18 to TRBJ1-2; a possible D gene is TRBD1 (5 bases). Germline CDR1 is KGHSH and CDR2 is LQKENI. The CDR3 sequence is 14 residues long. V lost 2 bases and J 2 bases, leaving 9 bases between the germline ends. CDR3 DNA: TGTGCCAGCTCACCATCGTCAGGGAACTATGGCTACACCTTC. Translation: CASSPSSGNYGYTF.

The rearrangement joins TRBV29-1 to TRBJ2-2; D perhaps matches TRBD2 (5 bases). Trimming removed 4 bases from V and 6 bases from J, with 12 bases in between. Germline V gene data show CDR1 as SQVTM and CDR2 as ANQGSEA. The CDR3 is made up of 13 amino acids. The CDR3 loop reads CSVGQYGAGELFF. For the CDR3, the DNA is TGCAGCGTTGGCCAATACGGGGCCGGGGAGCTGTTTTTT.

The chain employs TRBV4-3 and TRBJ2-7; a weak D match, TRBD1 (5 bases). Germline CDR1 reads LGHNA; CDR2 reads YSLEER. The CDR3 length is 13 residues. V shed 6 bases and J shed 0 bases, with 9 bases lying between them. CDR3 in amino acids: CASRDTASYEQYF. CDR3 sequence (DNA): TGCGCCAGCAGGGACACGGCCTCCTACGAGCAGTACTTC.

V and J are TRBV9 and TRBJ2-5; a possible D gene is TRBD1 (6 bases). CDR3 length equals 14 residues. Germline V gene lookup returns CDR1 SGDLS and CDR2 YYNGEE. V was shortened by 4 bases and J by 2 bases, with 12 bases between the two germline ends. CDR3 sequence reads: CASSKQGIQETQYF. The CDR3, as DNA: TGTGCCAGCAGCAAACAGGGAATTCAAGAGACCCAGTACTTC.

This clone has a handful of counts. The chain is built from TRBV14 and TRBJ2-1, with D perhaps being TRBD1 or TRBD2 (5 bases each). Germline values: CDR1 SGHDN, CDR2 FVKESK. Trimming left V 1 base short and J 5 bases short, with 12 bases between. The CDR3 sequence is 15 residues long. CDR3 residues: CASSQAGFGNNEQFF. CDR3 DNA: TGTGCCAGCAGCCAAGCAGGGTTCGGGAACAATGAGCAGTTCTTC. The full variable domain, in which reference TRBV14 and TRBJ2-1 provide the parts outside the CDR3, is EAGVTQFPSHSVIEKGQTVTLRCDPISGHDNLYWYRRVMGKEIKFLLHFVKESKQDESGMPNNRFLAERTGGTYSTLKVQPAELEDSGVYFCASSQAGFGNNEQFFGPGTRLTVL.

The rearrangement joins TRBV6-1 to TRBJ2-3, with D possibly TRBD2 on 5 matching bases. V lost 7 bases and J lost 10, with 24 bases in between. The CDR3 runs to 15 residues. Germline CDR1 reads MNHNS; CDR2 reads SASEGT. CDR3 sequence (DNA): TGTGCCAGCAACCTAGAGCTCGGAGGCAGCAGTTCGCAGTATTTT. This sequence encodes CASNLELGGSSSQYF.

This clone was picked up one time. This CDR3 is CATSLDYNSPLHF. The CDR3 region has the DNA TGTGCCACCAGCCTCGATTATAATTCACCCCTCCACTTT. The chain is built from TRBV15 and TRBJ1-6, with D unclear. The CDR3 totals 13 residues. V was clipped by 5 bases and J by 4 bases, with 6 bases between them. Germline V CDR1 and CDR2: LNHNV, YYDKDF (reference sequence).

The chain carries TRBV9 and TRBJ1-6; D ambiguous. The CDR3 sequence is 16 residues long. The germline CDR1 and CDR2 sequences are SGDLS and YYNGEE. Trimming stripped 4 bases from V and 9 bases from J, with 20 bases between. For the CDR3, the DNA is TGTGCCAGCAGCCCAGACCTACTGGGCTCGGGTTCACCCCTCCACTTT. Amino acid sequence: CASSPDLLGSGSPLHF.

The V gene is TRBV30, the J gene TRBJ1-5, with a possible D match to TRBD1 (6 bases). Trimming took off 0 bases at V and 11 bases at J, with 17 bases between the two ends. This CDR3 has 14 amino acids. Per the germline V gene, CDR1 is GTSNPN and CDR2 is SVGIG (reference sequence). CDR3 loop: CAWSVSTGSASQHF. The CDR3 nucleotides read TGTGCCTGGAGTGTTTCGACAGGCTCGGCGTCCCAGCATTTT.

This chain joins TRBV2 and TRBJ2-1, with TRBD1 as a possible D gene (5 bases). Trimming pared 4 bases from V and 4 bases from J, leaving 11 bases between. Germline V lookup: CDR1 SNHLY, CDR2 FYNNEI. The CDR3 loop spans 14 amino acids. The CDR3 sequence is CASSVSGPYNEQFF. The CDR3 DNA sequence: TGTGCCAGCAGTGTCTCAGGGCCTTACAATGAGCAGTTCTTC.

This chain uses TRBV4-3 with TRBJ1-4, with D tentatively TRBD1 (5 bases). Germline assignment: CDR1 LGHNA and CDR2 YSLEER. The CDR3 runs 17 residues. Trimming removed 0 bases from V and 6 bases from J, with 17 bases in between. The CDR3 is CASSQDKAGGWHEKLFF. The CDR3 DNA is TGCGCCAGCAGCCAAGATAAAGCCGGGGGTTGGCATGAAAAACTGTTTTTT.

The CDR3 bases are TGTGCCAGAAGCCCCTCCGAGGATGAAAAACTGTTTTTT. It yields the protein CARSPSEDEKLFF. The chain carries TRBV5-3 and TRBJ1-4; no definite D call. TRBV5-3 is labeled an ORF, and its function is uncertain. The V end lost 4 bases, the J end lost 6 bases, and 10 bases lay between the germline ends. This CDR3 region has 13 residues.

This clone was counted only a few times. This chain connects TRBV2 to TRBJ2-5; no reliable D call. Germline CDR1 is SNHLY and CDR2 is FYNNEI. V was shortened by 3 bases and J by 5 bases, with 10 bases between the two germline ends. This CDR3 has 13 residues. As DNA, the CDR3 is TGTGCCAGCAGTGAGGTGGGTTTGGAGACCCAGTACTTC. Translating it yields CASSEVGLETQYF.

DNA of the CDR3: TGTGCCAGCAGCTCTGACAATGAGCAGTTCTTC. Protein product: CASSSDNEQFF. The chain is built from TRBV7-3 and TRBJ2-1; D not certain. CDR1 and CDR2 (germline): SGHTA, FQGTGA. The CDR3 contains 11 residues. Trimming took 4 bases from V and 5 from J, leaving 3 bases between them.

The chain links TRBV5-1 to TRBJ1-1, with TRBD1 identical over 11 bases. The length of the CDR3 is 16 residues. Germline CDR1 is SGHRS and CDR2 is YFSETQ. V lost 1 base to trimming and J lost 0 bases; unmatched junction nucleotides: 2. The chain's CDR3 is CASSLRTGGLNTEAFF. CDR3 bases: TGCGCCAGCAGCTTGCGGACAGGGGGCCTGAACACTGAAGCTTTCTTT.